These 10 T cell receptor beta chains share one sample of origin, sequenced in a study of blood T cell repertoires in COVID-19. Method: immunoSEQ multiplex PCR; TCRdb's copy keeps in-frame clones and lacks some. The table shows over 120,000 clones, with about nine tenths occurring only once. The sequencing sample was made of PBMCs or T cells enriched from blood (not recorded which). Receptor source: a middle-aged man who had recovered from COVID-19.

This sequence joins TRBV5-1 and TRBJ2-1; 8 bases line up with TRBD2. The J segment lost 5 bases and the V segment lost 0 bases, leaving 4 bases of the junction unmatched. The V gene's germline CDR1 is SGHRS and CDR2 YFSETQ. The CDR3 consists of 15 residues. The CDR3 coding sequence is TGCGCCAGCAGCTTGGTTACTAGCGGCCACAATGAGCAGTTCTTC. Translating it yields CASSLVTSGHNEQFF. Variable domain in full (rest from reference TRBV5-1 and TRBJ2-1): KAGVTQTPRYLIKTRGQQVTLSCSPISGHRSVSWYQQTPGQGLQFLFEYFSETQRNKGNFPGRFSGRQFSNSRSEMNVSTLELGDSALYLCASSLVTSGHNEQFFGPGTRLTVL.

V usage is TRBV5-1 and J usage is TRBJ1-4; unclear D gene. V was pared by 0 bases and J by 5 bases, with 11 bases between. From germline, CDR1 is SGHRS and CDR2 YFSETQ. The CDR3 is made up of 15 amino acids. CDR3 in amino acids: CASSLAPVKNEKLFF. Written as DNA, the CDR3 is TGCGCCAGCAGCTTGGCCCCAGTAAAGAATGAAAAACTGTTTTTT.

V and J are TRBV6-1 and TRBJ2-7; D perhaps matches TRBD2 (5 bases). This CDR3 has 17 residues. Germline V gene lookup returns CDR1 MNHNS and CDR2 SASEGT. The ends were cut back, 1 base at V and 3 bases at J, with 19 bases in the middle. CDR3 nucleotide sequence: TGTGCCAGCAGTGAAGATTTGTCTAGCTATAACCTCTACGAGCAGTACGTC. It specifies CASSEDLSSYNLYEQYV.

The chain recombines TRBV5-4 with TRBJ1-6; D is perhaps TRBD1 (6 bases). The CDR3 loop spans 15 amino acids. The ends were cut back, 1 base at V and 9 bases at J, with 14 bases in the middle. The V gene's germline CDR1 is SGHNT and CDR2 YYREEE (reference sequence). Written as DNA, the CDR3 is TGTGCCAGCAGCTTGCAGGGGAGGGATTTTTCACCCCTCCACTTT. Protein sequence: CASSLQGRDFSPLHF.

The chain has TRBV4-3 and TRBJ1-6; D unresolved. Trimming removed 0 bases at V and 8 bases at J, with 5 bases between. Germline V gene sequence: CDR1 LGHNA, CDR2 YSLEER. This CDR3 has 13 amino acids. The CDR3 coding sequence is TGCGCCAGCAGCCAAGATGCGTATTCACCCCTCCACTTT. Protein: CASSQDAYSPLHF.

This rearrangement joins TRBV21-1 to TRBJ1-2; the listed D gene, TRBD1, was not tested against the DNA. TRBV21-1 is designated a pseudogene. The CDR3 length is 15 residues. CDR3 DNA: TGTGCCAGCAGCAAAGCCCAGGGGGCGTACTATGGCTACACCTTC. This codes for CASSKAQGAYYGYTF.

This clone was counted a single time. The rearrangement joins TRBV5-1 to TRBJ2-3; D is unclear. The CDR3 loop spans 14 amino acids. Germline lookup yields CDR1 SGHRS and CDR2 YFSETQ. The germline V and J ends were trimmed by 2 bases and 2 bases, with 9 bases remaining between them. CDR3 in amino acids: CASSFIPDTDTQYF. In DNA form, the CDR3 reads TGCGCCAGCAGCTTTATCCCAGACACAGATACGCAGTATTTT.

The rearrangement joins TRBV27 to TRBJ2-1; weak D call: TRBD2 (6 bases). V dropped 7 bases and J dropped 0 bases, with 28 bases sitting between them. This CDR3 has 20 residues. The V gene's germline CDR1 is MNHEY and CDR2 SMNVEV (reference sequence). CDR3 loop: CASTSGVRGTHRSSYNEQFF. CDR3 in DNA: TGTGCCAGCACTTCCGGGGTCCGGGGGACTCATAGGAGCTCCTACAATGAGCAGTTCTTC.

CDR3 bases: TGTGCCAGCTCTGGGACAGGACTCGACACTGAAGCTTTCTTT. It encodes CASSGTGLDTEAFF. This chain uses TRBV18 with TRBJ1-1; 8 nucleotides align to TRBD1. After removal of 6 bases from V and 3 bases from J, the junction contained 6 bases not matched to a gene. This CDR3 is 14 amino acids long. The V gene's germline CDR1 is KGHSH and CDR2 LQKENI.

V gene TRBV7-3 combines with J gene TRBJ1-2, with 11 bases lining up with TRBD1. This CDR3 is built from 16 residues. The germline CDR1 and CDR2 sequences are SGHTA and FQGTGA. V gave up 5 bases and J gave up 2 bases; unmatched junction bases: 7. CDR3 region: CASSPTGTGGNYGYTF. The CDR3 bases are TGTGCCAGCAGCCCGACCGGGACAGGGGGGAACTATGGCTACACCTTC.